The 4 T cell receptor beta chains given below trace back to one sample, sequenced in a study of control samples from healthy donors and cancer patients. Profiled with immunoSEQ multiplex PCR; TCRdb holds only in-frame clones, not every one. The sample shows about 39,000 clones, less than 85% of them seen only once. Sequenced input: blood. The receptors come from a man between 60 and 75 years old in good health.

Only a few counts were recorded for this clone. This chain connects TRBV6-2 or TRBV6-3 to TRBJ2-7; 13 nucleotides line up with TRBD2. Trimming removed 5 bases from V and 3 bases from J; junction bases left unmatched: 4. Germline V gives CDR1 MNHEY, CDR2 SVGEGT. This CDR3 contains 15 residues. CDR3 bases: TGTGCCAGCAGTCTCGGGACTAGCGGGGACTACGAGCAGTACTTC. The encoded protein is CASSLGTSGDYEQYF.

This clone turned up a few times. The chain has TRBV7-9 and TRBJ2-3, with D possibly TRBD1 on 5 matching bases. CDR1 is SEHNR and CDR2 is FQNEAQ in the germline V gene (reference sequence). Trimming took 3 bases from V and 1 from J, leaving 11 bases between them. The CDR3 loop spans 15 amino acids. This chain's CDR3 is CASSLWSQGTDTQYF. The CDR3 DNA reads as TGTGCCAGCAGCTTGTGGTCACAGGGCACAGATACGCAGTATTTT.

The chain links TRBV19 to TRBJ1-1; D might be TRBD1 (6 bases). Looked up from germline, CDR1 is LNHDA and CDR2 is SQIVND (reference sequence). The CDR3 length is 14 residues. Trimming removed 2 bases from V and 1 base from J, with 8 bases in between. The CDR3 DNA is TGTGCCAGTAGTATAACAGGGAGGAACACTGAAGCTTTCTTT. As protein: CASSITGRNTEAFF.

The chain joins TRBV28 to TRBJ2-7; 8 nucleotides match TRBD2. Trimming removed 7 bases from V and 1 base from J; junction bases left unmatched: 12. This CDR3 has 16 amino acids. Germline values: CDR1 MDHEN, CDR2 SYDVKM. Written as DNA, the CDR3 is TGTGCCAGCACGCCTCTGGTTGTAGCGGGATCCTACGAGCAGTACTTC. Translated: CASTPLVVAGSYEQYF.